This T cell receptor (beta chain) was sequenced for a study of blood T cell repertoires in COVID-19 (TCRdb year 2020). Some background on the complete study: The collaborator samples originated in the United States, Italy and Spain and spanned the acute and convalescent phases of COVID-19. Samples were obtained from the ongoing ImmuneRACE study (first 160 participants) and from over a thousand subjects provided by 6 global collaborators. Nearly every sample came with metadata listing a de-identified subject ID, COVID-19 status, age in years and sex. A freely available public database, intended as a resource for researchers studying the immune response to SARS-CoV-2, is where the repertoires were released. The material from the prospective study consisted of cDNA or gDNA derived from T cells, B-cell-depleted T cells, or PBMCs. Where available, HLA class I and class II types were obtained from metadata supplied by the sample provider rather than from assay-based typing. Subjects who had been exposed to COVID-19, were actively infected with it, or had recovered from it provided the deeply sampled blood TCRbeta repertoires that made up the dataset. On the study overall, not on this receptor specifically: How much clinical and demographic metadata was included differed by source and by participant, and the metadata was provided uncurated.

The immunoSEQ Assay, a bias-controlled multiplex PCR, was used to amplify TCRbeta CDR3 regions from genomic DNA. The paper's data handling went like this. Within the assay, amplification of reference gene primers was used to estimate how many nucleated cells each sample contained. To quantify the absolute abundance of each unique TCRbeta CDR3 rearrangement, sequence reads were collapsed and filtered. For each sample, productive Simpson clonality was calculated by taking the square root of Simpson's diversity index across productive rearrangements. The immuneACCESS repertoire file appears here via TCRdb, limited to in-frame rearrangements. These files lack a portion of the clones; in checked studies, under half of the deficit traces to unresolved V genes, and the cause of the others is not known. V, J and clone size derive from that table, while D and trimming were established from the DNA sequence. This sample gives over 200,000 clones in total; 87% of them show up just once. More than 10% of the sample is taken by the ten largest.

From a lookup of the germline V gene, CDR1 and CDR2 are MGHRA and YSYEKL. Its CDR3 holds 17 amino acids, cysteine through phenylalanine. Just CDR3 DNA is preserved here, 51 bases in frame from base 1. V is cut by 0 bases and J by 0 bases, and the space between the germline ends is 12 bases. Regarding this clone: Its antigen target is currently unknown. The input lacks base qualities; no much larger clone sits a single base away.

Participants in the prospective study were aged roughly 18 to 95 years, lived in 20 to 25 United States geographic areas, and enrolled through a virtual design. In the prospective study, cohorts were assigned on the basis of participant-reported clinical history obtained from a screening survey and a study questionnaire. Recovered participants in ImmuneRACE Cohort 3 were defined by two consecutive negative NP/OP PCR tests, clearance by a healthcare professional, or resolution of symptoms. Each participant in the prospective study had whole blood, serum and a nasopharyngeal or oropharyngeal swab collected by mobile phlebotomists. Additional blood draws and questionnaires over an approximately 2-month period could optionally be provided by prospective study participants. Before DNA extraction, blood samples from the prospective study were shipped at room temperature or frozen.

The sequence is built from TRBV4-1 and TRBJ1-3; the D gene lacks a confident call. Sequenced material: PBMCs or T cells enriched from blood (not recorded which). The origin of this receptor is a man aged 30 to 45 who had recovered from COVID-19. The CDR3 here reads CASSQDVGRLSGNTIYF. DNA sequence: TGCGCCAGCAGCCAAGATGTCGGTAGACTCTCTGGAAACACCATATATTTT.